What follows are 3 T cell receptor beta chains derived from one specimen sequenced in a study of CXCR3-negative and CXCR3-positive naive CD8 T cells. General observations from the study: Higher TRB CDR3 hydrophobicity marked CXCR3-positive naive cells relative to CXCR3-negative naive cells.

These receptors have no known antigen. Each TRB cDNA library was prepared by 5' RACE (with UMI labels). TCRdb re-called the 5' RACE reads and catalogs CDR3 proteins one per entry, DNA excluded. Its listing shows 84,000 or so distinct CDR3 sequences. Material: naive CXCR3+ CD8+ T cells from blood. Indicated subset: CD45RO-CCR7+CD27+CD95- naive CD8+ T cells expressing CXCR3 (TNR3+). The receptors stem from a human donor in good health. Some clones in this sample may be carry-over from other donors' samples.

J is TRBJ2-3 and V is TRBV7-8; TCRdb's assignment of TRBD1 cannot be checked, as there is no DNA. This CDR3 contains 16 residues. Per germline, CDR1 SGHVS and CDR2 FQNEAQ. The CDR3 region is CASSLAEVQGADTQYF. The full variable domain, rest sourced from reference TRBV7-8 and TRBJ2-3, is GAGVSQSPRYKVAKRGQDVALRCDPISGHVSLFWYQQALGQGPEFLTYFQNEAQLDKSGLPSDRFFAERPEGSVSTLKIQRTQQEDSAVYLCASSLAEVQGADTQYFGPGTRLTVL.

The rearrangement links TRBV12-3 or TRBV12-4 to TRBJ2-1; the D call from TCRdb, TRBD2, cannot be confirmed without DNA. The CDR3 extends over 15 amino acids. This CDR3 reads CASTQTSEVPNEQFF.

V and J are TRBV6-6 and TRBJ2-3; the D call from TCRdb, TRBD1, cannot be confirmed without DNA. The CDR3 contains 15 residues. CDR1 and CDR2 (germline): MNHNY, SVGAGI (reference sequence). The CDR3 region is CASSYGQGAGDTQYF.